This T cell receptor (beta chain) was sequenced during a study of blood T cell repertoires in COVID-19. Assay: immunoSEQ multiplex PCR; the TCRdb copy retains only in-frame clones and omits some. Among approximately 250,000 clones listed, about 87% were seen once. Across roughly 25 US areas, participants ranged in age from roughly 18 to 95 years. The V gene's germline CDR1 is SGHVS and CDR2 FQNEAQ. The CDR3 has 14 amino acids. The V end was cut by 5 bases, the J end by 2 bases, with 12 bases between. Sample: PBMCs or T cells enriched from blood (not recorded which). The V call is TRBV7-8, the J call TRBJ1-2; possible D gene TRBD1, 5 bases. The clonotype was recovered from a woman in her forties with acute COVID-19. The CDR3 DNA reads as TGTGCCAGCAGCATAGACGGGGGGAACTATGGCTACACCTTC. Protein: CASSIDGGNYGYTF.